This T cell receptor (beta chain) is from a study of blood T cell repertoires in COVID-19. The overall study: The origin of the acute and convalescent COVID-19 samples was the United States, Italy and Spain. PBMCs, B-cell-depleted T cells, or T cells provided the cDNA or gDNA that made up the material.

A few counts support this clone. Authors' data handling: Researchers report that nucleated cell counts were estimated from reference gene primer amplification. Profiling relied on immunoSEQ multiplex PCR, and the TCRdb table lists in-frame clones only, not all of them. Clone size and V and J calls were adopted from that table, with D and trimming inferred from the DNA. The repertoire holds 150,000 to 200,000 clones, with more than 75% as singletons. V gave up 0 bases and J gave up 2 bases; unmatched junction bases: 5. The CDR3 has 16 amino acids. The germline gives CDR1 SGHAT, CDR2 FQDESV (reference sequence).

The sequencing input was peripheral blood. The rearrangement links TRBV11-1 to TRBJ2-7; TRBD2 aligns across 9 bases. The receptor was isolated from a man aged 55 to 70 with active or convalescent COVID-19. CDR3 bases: TGTGCCAGCAGCTTAGCGCTTGGCGGGGGGGCCTACGAGCAGTACTTC. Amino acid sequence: CASSLALGGGAYEQYF.